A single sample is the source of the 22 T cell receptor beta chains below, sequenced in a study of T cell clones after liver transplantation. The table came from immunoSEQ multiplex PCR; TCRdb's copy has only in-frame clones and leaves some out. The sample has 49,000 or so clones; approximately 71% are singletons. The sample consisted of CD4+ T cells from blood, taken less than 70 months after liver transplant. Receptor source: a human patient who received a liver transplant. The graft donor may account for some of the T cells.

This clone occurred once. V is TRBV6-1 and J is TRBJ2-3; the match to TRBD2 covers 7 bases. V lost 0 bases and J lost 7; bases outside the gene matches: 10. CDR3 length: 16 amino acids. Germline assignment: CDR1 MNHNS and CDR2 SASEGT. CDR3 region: CASSEAAGQGGNTQYF. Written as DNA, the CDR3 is TGTGCCAGCAGTGAAGCTGCGGGCCAGGGAGGGAATACGCAGTATTTT.

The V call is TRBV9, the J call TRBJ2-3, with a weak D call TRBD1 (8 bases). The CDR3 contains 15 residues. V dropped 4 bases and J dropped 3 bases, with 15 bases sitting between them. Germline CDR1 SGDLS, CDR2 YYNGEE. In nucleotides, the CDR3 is TGTGCCAGCAGCAAACTACAGGGGGGGACAGATACGCAGTATTTT. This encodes CASSKLQGGTDTQYF.

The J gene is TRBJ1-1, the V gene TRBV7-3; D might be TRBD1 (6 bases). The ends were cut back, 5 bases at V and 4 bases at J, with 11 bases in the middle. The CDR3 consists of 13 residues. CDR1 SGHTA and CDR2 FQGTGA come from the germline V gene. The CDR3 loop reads CASSAGAPTEAFF. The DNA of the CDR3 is TGTGCCAGCAGCGCGGGGGCTCCCACTGAAGCTTTCTTT. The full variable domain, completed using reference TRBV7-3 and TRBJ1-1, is GAGVSQTPSNKVTEKGKYVELRCDPISGHTALYWYRQSLGQGPEFLIYFQGTGAADDSGLPNDRFFAVRPEGSVSTLKIQRTERGDSAVYLCASSAGAPTEAFFGQGTRLTVV.

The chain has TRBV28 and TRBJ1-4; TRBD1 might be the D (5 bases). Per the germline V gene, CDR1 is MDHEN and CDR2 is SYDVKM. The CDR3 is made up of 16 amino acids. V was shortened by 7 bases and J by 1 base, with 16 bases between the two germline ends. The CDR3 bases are TGTGCCAGCACTATAGGGTCTGGGGGAACTAATGAAAAACTGTTTTTT. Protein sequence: CASTIGSGGTNEKLFF.

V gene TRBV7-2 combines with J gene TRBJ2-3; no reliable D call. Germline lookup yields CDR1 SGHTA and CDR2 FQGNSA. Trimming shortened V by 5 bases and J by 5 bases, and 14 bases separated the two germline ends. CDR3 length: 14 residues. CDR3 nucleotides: TGTGCCAGCAGCCTAAATCCCTCTCTAGATACGCAGTATTTT. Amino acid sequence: CASSLNPSLDTQYF.

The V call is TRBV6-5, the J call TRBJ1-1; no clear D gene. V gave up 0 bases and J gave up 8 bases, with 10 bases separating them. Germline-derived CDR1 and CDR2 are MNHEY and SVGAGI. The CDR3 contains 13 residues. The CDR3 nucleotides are TGTGCCAGCAGTTACTCGACCCCCCAAGAAGCTTTCTTT. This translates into CASSYSTPQEAFF.

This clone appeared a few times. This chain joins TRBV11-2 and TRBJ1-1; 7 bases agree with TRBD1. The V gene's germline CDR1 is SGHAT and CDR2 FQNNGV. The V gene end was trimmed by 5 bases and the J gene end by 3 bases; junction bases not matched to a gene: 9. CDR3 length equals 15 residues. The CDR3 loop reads CASSLTGREDTEAFF. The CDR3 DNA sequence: TGTGCCAGCAGCCTGACAGGGAGGGAGGACACTGAAGCTTTCTTT.

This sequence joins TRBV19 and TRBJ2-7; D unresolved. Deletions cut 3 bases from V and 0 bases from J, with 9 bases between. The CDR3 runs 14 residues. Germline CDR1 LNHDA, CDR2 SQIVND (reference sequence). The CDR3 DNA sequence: TGTGCCAGTAGTATGGCAATTTTCTCCTACGAGCAGTACTTC. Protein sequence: CASSMAIFSYEQYF.

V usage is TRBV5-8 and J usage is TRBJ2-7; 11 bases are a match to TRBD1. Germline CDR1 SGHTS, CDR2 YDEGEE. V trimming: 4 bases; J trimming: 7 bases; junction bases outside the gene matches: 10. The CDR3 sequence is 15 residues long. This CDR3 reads CASSPRGQGVVEQYF. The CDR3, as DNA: TGTGCCAGCAGCCCGAGGGGACAGGGGGTTGTTGAGCAGTACTTC.

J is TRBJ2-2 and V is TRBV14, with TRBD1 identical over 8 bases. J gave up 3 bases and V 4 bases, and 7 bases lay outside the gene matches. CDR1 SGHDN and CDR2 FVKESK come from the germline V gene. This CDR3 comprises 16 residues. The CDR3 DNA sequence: TGTGCCAGCAGCCCCTGGACAGGGTTAGACACCGGGGAGCTGTTTTTT. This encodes CASSPWTGLDTGELFF. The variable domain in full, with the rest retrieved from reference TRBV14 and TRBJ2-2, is EAGVTQFPSHSVIEKGQTVTLRCDPISGHDNLYWYRRVMGKEIKFLLHFVKESKQDESGMPNNRFLAERTGGTYSTLKVQPAELEDSGVYFCASSPWTGLDTGELFFGEGSRLTVL.

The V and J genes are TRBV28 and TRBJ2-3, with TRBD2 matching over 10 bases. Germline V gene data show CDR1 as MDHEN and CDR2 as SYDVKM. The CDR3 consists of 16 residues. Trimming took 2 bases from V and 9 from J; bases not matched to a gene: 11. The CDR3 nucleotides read TGTGCCAGCAGTTTAGAGGGAGCGGGGGGGCGAGACACGCAGTATTTT. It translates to CASSLEGAGGRDTQYF.

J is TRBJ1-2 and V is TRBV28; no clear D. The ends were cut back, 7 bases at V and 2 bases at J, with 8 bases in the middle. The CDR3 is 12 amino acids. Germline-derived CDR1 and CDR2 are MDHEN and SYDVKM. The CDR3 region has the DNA TGTGCCAGCAATACACCGAACTATGGCTACACCTTC. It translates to CASNTPNYGYTF.

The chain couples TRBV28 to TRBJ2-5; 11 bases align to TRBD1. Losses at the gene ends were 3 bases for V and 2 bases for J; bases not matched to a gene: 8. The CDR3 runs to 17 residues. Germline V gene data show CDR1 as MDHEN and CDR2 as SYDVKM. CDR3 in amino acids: CASSLGGQGASQETQYF. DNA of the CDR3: TGTGCCAGCAGTTTGGGAGGACAGGGGGCAAGTCAAGAGACCCAGTACTTC.

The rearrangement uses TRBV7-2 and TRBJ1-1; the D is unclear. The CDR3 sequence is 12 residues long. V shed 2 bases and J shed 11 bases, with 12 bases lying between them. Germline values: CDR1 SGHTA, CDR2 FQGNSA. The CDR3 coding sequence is TGTGCCAGCAGCTTAAGAGTTAAGAATGCTTTCTTT. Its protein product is CASSLRVKNAFF.

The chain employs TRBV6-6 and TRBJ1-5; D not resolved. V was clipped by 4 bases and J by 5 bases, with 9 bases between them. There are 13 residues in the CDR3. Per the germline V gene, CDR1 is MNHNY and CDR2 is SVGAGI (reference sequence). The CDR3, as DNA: TGTGCCAGCAGTTTCGGGGTCCATCAGCCCCAGCATTTT. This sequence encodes CASSFGVHQPQHF.

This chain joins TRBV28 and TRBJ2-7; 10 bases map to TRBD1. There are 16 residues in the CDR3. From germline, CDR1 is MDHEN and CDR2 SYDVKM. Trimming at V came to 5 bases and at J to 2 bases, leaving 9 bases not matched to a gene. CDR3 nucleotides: TGTGCCAGCAGTCCACTTGGGACAGGGGTTCCCTACGAGCAGTACTTC. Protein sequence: CASSPLGTGVPYEQYF. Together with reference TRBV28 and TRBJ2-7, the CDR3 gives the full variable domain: DVKVTQSSRYLVKRTGEKVFLECVQDMDHENMFWYRQDPGLGLRLIYFSYDVKMKEKGDIPEGYSVSREKKERFSLILESASTNQTSMYLCASSPLGTGVPYEQYFGPGTRLTVT.

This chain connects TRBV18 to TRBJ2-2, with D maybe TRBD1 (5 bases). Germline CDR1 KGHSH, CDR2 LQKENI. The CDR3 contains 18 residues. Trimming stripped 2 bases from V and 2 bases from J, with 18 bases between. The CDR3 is CASSPFFQGASNTGELFF. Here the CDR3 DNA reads TGTGCCAGCTCACCATTTTTTCAGGGTGCGAGTAACACCGGGGAGCTGTTTTTT.

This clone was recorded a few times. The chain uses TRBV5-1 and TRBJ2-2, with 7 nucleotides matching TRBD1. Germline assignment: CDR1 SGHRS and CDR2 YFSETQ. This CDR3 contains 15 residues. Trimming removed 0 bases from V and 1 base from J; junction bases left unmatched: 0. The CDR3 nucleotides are TGCGCCAGCAGCTTGGGACAGGGGAACACCGGGGAGCTGTTTTTT. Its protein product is CASSLGQGNTGELFF.

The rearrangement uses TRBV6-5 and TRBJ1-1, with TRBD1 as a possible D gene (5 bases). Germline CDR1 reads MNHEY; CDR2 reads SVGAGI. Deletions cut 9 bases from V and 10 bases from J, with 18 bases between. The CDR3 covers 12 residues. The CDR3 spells CASSRGGSLAFF. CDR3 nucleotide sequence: TGTGCCAGTTCCCGGGGGGGGAGTTTAGCTTTCTTT.

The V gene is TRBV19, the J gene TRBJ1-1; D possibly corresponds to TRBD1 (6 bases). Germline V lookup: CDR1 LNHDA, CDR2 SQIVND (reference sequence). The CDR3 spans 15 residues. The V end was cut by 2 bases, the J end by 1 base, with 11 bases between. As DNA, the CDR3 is TGTGCCAGTAGTATACCAGGGGCCCGGAACACTGAAGCTTTCTTT. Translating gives CASSIPGARNTEAFF.

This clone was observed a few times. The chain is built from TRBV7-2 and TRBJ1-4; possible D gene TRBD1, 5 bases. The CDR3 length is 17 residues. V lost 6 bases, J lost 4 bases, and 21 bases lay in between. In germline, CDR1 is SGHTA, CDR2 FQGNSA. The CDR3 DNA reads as TGTGCCAGCAGGATGGGTGACAGTCCCCGAAGTAATGAAAAACTGTTTTTT. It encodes CASRMGDSPRSNEKLFF. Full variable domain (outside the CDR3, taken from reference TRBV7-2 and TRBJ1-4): GAGVSQSPSNKVTEKGKDVELRCDPISGHTALYWYRQSLGQGLEFLIYFQGNSAPDKSGLPSDRFSAERTGGSVSTLTIQRTQQEDSAVYLCASRMGDSPRSNEKLFFGSGTQLSVL.

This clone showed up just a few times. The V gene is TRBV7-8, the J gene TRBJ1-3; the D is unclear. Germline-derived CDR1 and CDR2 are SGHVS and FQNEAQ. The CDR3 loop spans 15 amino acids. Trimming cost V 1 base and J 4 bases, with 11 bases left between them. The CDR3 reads CASSLVPGYGNTIYF. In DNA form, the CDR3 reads TGTGCCAGCAGCTTAGTCCCGGGGTACGGAAACACCATATATTTT.